Below are 17 T cell receptor beta chains sequenced from a single sample in a study of vaccination and CD4 T cells after COVID-19. Time point defined: late sampling 161 to 241 days after vaccination in a few convalescent patients. Using its own MiXCR run on the PCR reads, TCRdb lists one record per CDR3 protein. The data contain about 31,000 distinct CDR3 sequences, approximately 49% of them singletons. This sample comprised CD4+ T cells from blood, obtained about 7 months after SARS-CoV-2 vaccination. The receptors here all came from a human donor who had recovered from COVID-19.

The chain recombines TRBV6-1 with TRBJ1-3; tentative D call: TRBD1 (6 bases). Germline V gene lookup returns CDR1 MNHNS and CDR2 SASEGT. CDR3 size: 12 residues. Trimming took 5 bases from V and 9 from J, leaving 11 bases between them. The chain's CDR3 is CASSKGEGTIYF. As DNA, the CDR3 is TGTGCCAGCAGTAAGGGGGAAGGCACCATATATTTT.

This clonotype has just a few counts. The chain uses TRBV6-5 and TRBJ1-5; no clear D gene. This CDR3 has 16 amino acids. Per germline, CDR1 MNHEY and CDR2 SVGAGI. V was pared by 0 bases and J by 1 base, with 10 bases between. CDR3 nucleotides: TGTGCCAGCAGTTACTCGGACGGATACAGCAATCAGCCCCAGCATTTT. This gives the protein CASSYSDGYSNQPQHF.

This clonotype was picked up a small number of times. V and J are TRBV19 and TRBJ1-1, with D possibly TRBD1 on 5 matching bases. V lost 3 bases and J lost 4, with 12 bases in between. CDR1 and CDR2 from the germline V gene are LNHDA and SQIVND (reference sequence). The CDR3 loop spans 14 amino acids. CDR3 DNA sequence: TGTGCCAGTAGTATGACAGCCCAGTCCACTGAAGCTTTCTTT. Amino acids: CASSMTAQSTEAFF.

The CDR3 DNA follows: TGTGCCAGCAGTGTTTGGCGGGAGGGCCTCGGGAACACCGGGGAGCTGTTTTTT. It specifies CASSVWREGLGNTGELFF. The V gene is TRBV2, the J gene TRBJ2-2; TRBD2 aligns across 9 bases. CDR1 SNHLY and CDR2 FYNNEI come from the germline V gene. The CDR3 contains 18 residues. Germline trimming cut 4 bases from V and 1 base from J; bases unmatched to any gene: 10. Together with reference TRBV2 and TRBJ2-2, the CDR3 gives the full variable domain: EPEVTQTPSHQVTQMGQEVILRCVPISNHLYFYWYRQILGQKVEFLVSFYNNEISEKSEIFDDQFSVERPDGSNFTLKIRSTKLEDSAMYFCASSVWREGLGNTGELFFGEGSRLTVL.

This clonotype was seen a handful of times. V is TRBV20-1 and J is TRBJ1-5; 7 nucleotides line up with TRBD1. The V segment lost 5 bases and the J segment 3 bases; nucleotides outside the gene matches: 13. The CDR3 runs to 16 residues. Germline V CDR1 and CDR2: DFQATT, SNEGSKA (reference sequence). The CDR3 bases are TGCAGTGCTGTACTTATCCAGACAGGGTACAATCAGCCCCAGCATTTT. Protein: CSAVLIQTGYNQPQHF.

The chain uses TRBV19 and TRBJ1-2; TRBD1 is a possible D gene (6 bases). Trimming took 6 bases from V and 1 from J, leaving 12 bases between them. Germline V lookup: CDR1 LNHDA, CDR2 SQIVND (reference sequence). There are 14 residues in the CDR3. CDR3 sequence (DNA): TGTGCCAGTAGCAACACAGGGTATAACTATGGCTACACCTTC. It specifies CASSNTGYNYGYTF.

This rearrangement joins TRBV28 to TRBJ1-5; 9 bases fit TRBD1. CDR3 size: 15 residues. CDR1 MDHEN and CDR2 SYDVKM come from the germline V gene. Trimming took 7 bases from V and 5 from J; bases not matched to a gene: 9. The CDR3 is CASNKGQGLHQPQHF. CDR3 coding DNA: TGTGCCAGCAACAAAGGACAGGGGTTGCATCAGCCCCAGCATTTT.

The CDR3 DNA reads TGTGCCAGTACGGAGACCGGGGAGCTGTTTTTT. Amino acid sequence: CASTETGELFF. The V gene is TRBV2, the J gene TRBJ2-2; D gene uncertain. Trimming cost V 9 bases and J 5 bases, with 7 bases left between them. In germline, CDR1 is SNHLY, CDR2 FYNNEI. This CDR3 contains 11 residues.

The genes are TRBV24-1 and TRBJ2-1; D is unclear. V was shortened by 3 bases and J by 0 bases, with 14 bases between the two germline ends. This CDR3 has 17 amino acids. Germline CDR1 reads KGHDR; CDR2 reads SFDVKD. CDR3 in DNA: TGTGCCACCAGTGATCCCCGTCGGCAAAACTCCTACAATGAGCAGTTCTTC. Its protein is CATSDPRRQNSYNEQFF.

The chain is built from TRBV7-9 and TRBJ2-3; TRBD1 matches at 11 bases. CDR3 length: 17 amino acids. Trimming at V came to 4 bases and at J to 1 base, leaving 7 bases not matched to a gene. CDR1 and CDR2 from the germline V gene are SEHNR and FQNEAQ (reference sequence). CDR3 protein: CASSSGQGAIGTDTQYF. The CDR3 DNA reads TGTGCCAGCAGCTCAGGACAGGGGGCGATTGGCACAGATACGCAGTATTTT.

The chain uses TRBV20-1 and TRBJ2-2, with 10 bases lining up with TRBD2. The trim removed 2 bases at V and 6 bases at J, leaving 0 bases unmatched. In germline, CDR1 is DFQATT, CDR2 SNEGSKA (reference sequence). The CDR3 sequence is 13 residues long. CDR3 sequence (DNA): TGCAGTGCTAGACTAGCGGGAGCCGGGGAGCTGTTTTTT. This sequence encodes CSARLAGAGELFF.

The chain uses TRBV20-1 and TRBJ2-7, with D perhaps TRBD1 or TRBD2 (5 bases each). V was cut by 2 bases and J by 0 bases, with 14 bases left in between. The V gene's germline CDR1 is DFQATT and CDR2 SNEGSKA (reference sequence). The CDR3 spans 15 residues. This CDR3 is CSARQTGPISYEQYF. In DNA, the CDR3 is TGCAGTGCTAGACAAACGGGACCCATCTCCTACGAGCAGTACTTC.

The chain couples TRBV6-2 or TRBV6-3 to TRBJ2-1, with TRBD1 as a possible D gene (5 bases). V lost 5 bases and J 0 bases, leaving 8 bases between the germline ends. Germline CDR1 reads MNHEY; CDR2 reads SVGEGT. The CDR3 sequence is 14 residues long. The CDR3 spells CASSRQSSYNEQFF. The CDR3 DNA is TGTGCCAGCAGTCGACAGAGCTCCTACAATGAGCAGTTCTTC.

This chain links TRBV6-1 with TRBJ2-1; perhaps D is TRBD1 or TRBD2 (5 bases each). This CDR3 region has 18 residues. V was clipped by 3 bases and J by 0 bases, with 18 bases between them. The V gene's germline CDR1 is MNHNS and CDR2 SASEGT. The CDR3 loop reads CASSDPDLRENSYNEQFF. Here the CDR3 DNA reads TGTGCCAGCAGTGATCCTGATCTCAGGGAGAACTCCTACAATGAGCAGTTCTTC.

This chain links TRBV20-1 with TRBJ1-6; D possibly corresponds to TRBD1 (5 bases). The CDR3 contains 14 residues. V was pared by 0 bases and J by 10 bases, with 13 bases between. Germline V lookup: CDR1 DFQATT, CDR2 SNEGSKA (reference sequence). The DNA of the CDR3 is TGCAGTGCTAGAGATCAATTAAGGGACTCACCCCTCCACTTT. It is translated as CSARDQLRDSPLHF.

The CDR3 reads CATSKRTGSFTDTQYF. DNA of the CDR3: TGTGCCACCAGCAAGCGCACAGGGAGTTTCACAGATACGCAGTATTTT. This chain uses TRBV15 with TRBJ2-3; a weak D match, TRBD1 (6 bases). Trimming took off 4 bases at V and 2 bases at J, with 16 bases between the two ends. The CDR3 is 16 residues long. Germline CDR1 is LNHNV and CDR2 is YYDKDF (reference sequence). The full variable domain, with the rest looked up from reference TRBV15 and TRBJ2-3, is DAMVIQNPRYQVTQFGKPVTLSCSQTLNHNVMYWYQQKSSQAPKLLFHYYDKDFNNEADTPDNFQSRRPNTSFCFLDIRSPGLGDTAMYLCATSKRTGSFTDTQYFGPGTRLTVL.

The CDR3: CASSLGTSPLSGGNTIYF. The DNA for the CDR3 is TGTGCCAGCAGCTTAGGGACGTCTCCCCTTTCGGGTGGAAACACCATATATTTT. The rearrangement joins TRBV7-2 to TRBJ1-3; D is unclear. Trimming took 1 base from V and 3 from J, leaving 19 bases between them. Germline CDR1 is SGHTA and CDR2 is FQGNSA. CDR3 length: 18 amino acids.